This T cell receptor beta chain was recorded in a study of blood T cell repertoires in COVID-19. Study-level information: Italy, Spain and the United States were the sources of the convalescent and acute COVID-19 samples. T cells, B-cell-depleted T cells, or PBMCs provided the cDNA or gDNA that served as material.

Methods used by the authors: Reference gene primer amplification gave nucleated cell count estimates. Sequenced by immunoSEQ multiplex PCR; TCRdb stores in-frame clones only, minus some. The DNA gave D and trimming, while V, J and clone size come from that table. Of under 300,000 clones listed, approximately 82% are singletons. The sequence was collected from a man aged 30 to 45 who had recovered from COVID-19. The sample taken for sequencing was peripheral blood.

The CDR3 nucleotides read TGCAGCGCCCTGGGGGGGGTAAGCCAGCCCCAGCATTTT. This gives the protein CSALGGVSQPQHF. The rearrangement links TRBV29-1 to TRBJ1-5; TRBD1 is a possible D gene (5 bases). Germline CDR1 SQVTM, CDR2 ANQGSEA. V shed 7 bases and J shed 7 bases, with 17 bases lying between them. CDR3 length: 13 residues. Full variable domain (remainder filled in from reference TRBV29-1 and TRBJ1-5): SAVISQKPSRDICQRGTSLTIQCQVDSQVTMMFWYRQQPGQSLTLIATANQGSEATYESGFVIDKFPISRPNLTFSTLTVSNMSPEDSSIYLCSALGGVSQPQHFGDGTRLSIL.